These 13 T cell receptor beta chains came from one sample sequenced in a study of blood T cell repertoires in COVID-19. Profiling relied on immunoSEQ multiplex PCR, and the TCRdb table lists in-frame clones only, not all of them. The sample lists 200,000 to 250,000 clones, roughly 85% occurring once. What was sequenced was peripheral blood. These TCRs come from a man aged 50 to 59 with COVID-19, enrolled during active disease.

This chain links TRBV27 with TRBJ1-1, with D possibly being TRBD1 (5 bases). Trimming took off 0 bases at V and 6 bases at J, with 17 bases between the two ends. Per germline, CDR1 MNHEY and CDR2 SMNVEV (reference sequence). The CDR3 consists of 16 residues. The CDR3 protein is CASSLSRGSGNPEAFF. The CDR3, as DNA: TGTGCCAGCAGTTTATCGCGAGGCTCAGGGAATCCTGAAGCTTTCTTT.

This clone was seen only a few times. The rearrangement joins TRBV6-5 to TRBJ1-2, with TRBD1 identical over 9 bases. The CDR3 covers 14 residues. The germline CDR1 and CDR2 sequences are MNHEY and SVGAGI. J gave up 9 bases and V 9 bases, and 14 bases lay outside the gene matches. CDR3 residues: CASLAGTGSARYTF. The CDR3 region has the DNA TGTGCCAGTTTGGCCGGGACAGGGAGTGCTCGCTACACCTTC.

The CDR3 reads CASSELEAARLNYGYTF. CDR3 nucleotide sequence: TGTGCCAGCAGTGAATTGGAGGCAGCCCGACTTAACTATGGCTACACCTTC. The chain joins TRBV6-1 to TRBJ1-2; D is undetermined. The ends were cut back, 2 bases at V and 1 base at J, with 17 bases in the middle. The CDR3 extends over 17 amino acids. Germline loops: CDR1 MNHNS, CDR2 SASEGT.

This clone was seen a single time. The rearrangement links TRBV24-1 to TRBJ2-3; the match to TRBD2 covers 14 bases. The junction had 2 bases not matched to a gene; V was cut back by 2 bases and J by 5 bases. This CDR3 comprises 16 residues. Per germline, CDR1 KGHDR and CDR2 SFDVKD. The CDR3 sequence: CATSDWGTSGGDTQYF. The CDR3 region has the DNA TGTGCCACCAGTGATTGGGGGACTAGCGGGGGAGATACGCAGTATTTT.

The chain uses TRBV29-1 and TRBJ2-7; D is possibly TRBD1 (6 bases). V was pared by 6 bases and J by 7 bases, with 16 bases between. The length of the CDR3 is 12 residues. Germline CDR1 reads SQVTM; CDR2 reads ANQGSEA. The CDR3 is CSVNLQGEEQYF. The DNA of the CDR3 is TGCAGCGTCAACCTACAGGGAGAGGAGCAGTACTTC.

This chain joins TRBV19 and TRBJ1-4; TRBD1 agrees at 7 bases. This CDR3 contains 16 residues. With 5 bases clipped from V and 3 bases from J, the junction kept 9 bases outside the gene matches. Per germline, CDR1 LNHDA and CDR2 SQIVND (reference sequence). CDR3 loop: CASSLSSGTANEKLFF. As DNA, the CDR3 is TGTGCCAGTAGTCTATCCTCCGGGACAGCTAATGAAAAACTGTTTTTT.

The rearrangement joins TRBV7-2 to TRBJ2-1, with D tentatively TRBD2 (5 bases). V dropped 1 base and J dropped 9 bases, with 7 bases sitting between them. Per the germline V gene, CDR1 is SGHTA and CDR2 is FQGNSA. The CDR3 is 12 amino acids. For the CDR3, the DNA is TGTGCCAGCAGCTTAGGAGGAGGTGAGCAGTTCTTC. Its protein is CASSLGGGEQFF.

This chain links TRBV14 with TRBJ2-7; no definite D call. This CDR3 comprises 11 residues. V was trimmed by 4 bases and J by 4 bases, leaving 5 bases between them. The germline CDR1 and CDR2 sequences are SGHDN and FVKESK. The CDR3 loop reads CASSLSYEQYF. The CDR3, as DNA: TGTGCCAGCAGCCTGAGTTACGAGCAGTACTTC.

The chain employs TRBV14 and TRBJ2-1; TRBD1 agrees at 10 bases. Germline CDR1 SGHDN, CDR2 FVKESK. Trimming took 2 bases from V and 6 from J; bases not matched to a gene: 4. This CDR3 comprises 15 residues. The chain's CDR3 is CASSQTGQGFNEQFF. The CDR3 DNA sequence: TGTGCCAGCAGCCAAACGGGACAGGGGTTCAATGAGCAGTTCTTC.

CDR3 sequence (DNA): TGTGCCTGGAGTGTGGGAGGGACCCGGTTTGGGGATCAGCCCCAGCATTTT. Translated: CAWSVGGTRFGDQPQHF. The V and J genes are TRBV30 and TRBJ1-5; possible D gene TRBD1, 5 bases. Germline-derived CDR1 and CDR2 are GTSNPN and SVGIG (reference sequence). With 0 bases removed from V and 5 bases from J, the gap between germline ends came to 20 bases. This CDR3 contains 17 residues.

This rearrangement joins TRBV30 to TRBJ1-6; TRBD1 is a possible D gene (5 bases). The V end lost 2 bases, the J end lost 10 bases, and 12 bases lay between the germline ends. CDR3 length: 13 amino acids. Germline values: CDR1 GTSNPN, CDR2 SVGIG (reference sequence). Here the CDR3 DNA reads TGTGCCTGGAGTACAGGTCGGAGCTCACCCCTCCACTTT. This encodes CAWSTGRSSPLHF.

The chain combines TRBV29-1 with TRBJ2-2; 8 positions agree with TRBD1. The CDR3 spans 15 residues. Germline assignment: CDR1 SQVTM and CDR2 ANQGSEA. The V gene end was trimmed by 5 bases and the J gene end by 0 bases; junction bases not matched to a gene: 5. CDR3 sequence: CSVRTGTSNTGELFF. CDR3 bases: TGCAGCGTTCGGACAGGGACCTCGAACACCGGGGAGCTGTTTTTT.

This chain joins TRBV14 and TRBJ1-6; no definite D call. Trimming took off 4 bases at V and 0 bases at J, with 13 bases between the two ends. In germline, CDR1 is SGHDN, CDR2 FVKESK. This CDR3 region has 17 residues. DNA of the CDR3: TGTGCCAGCAGCCCCCAACAGCACAGCTCCTATAATTCACCCCTCCACTTT. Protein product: CASSPQQHSSYNSPLHF.